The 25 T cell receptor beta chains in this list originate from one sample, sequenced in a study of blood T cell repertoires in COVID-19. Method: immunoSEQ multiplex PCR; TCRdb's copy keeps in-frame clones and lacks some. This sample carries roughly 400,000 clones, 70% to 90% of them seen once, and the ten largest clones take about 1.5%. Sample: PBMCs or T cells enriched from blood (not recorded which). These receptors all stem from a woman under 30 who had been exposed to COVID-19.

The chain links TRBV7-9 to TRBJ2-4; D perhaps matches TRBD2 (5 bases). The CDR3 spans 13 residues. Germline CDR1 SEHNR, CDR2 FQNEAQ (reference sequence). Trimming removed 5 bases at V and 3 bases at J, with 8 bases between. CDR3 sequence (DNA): TGTGCCAGCAGCATGGAGGTCAAAAACATTCAGTACTTC. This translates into CASSMEVKNIQYF.

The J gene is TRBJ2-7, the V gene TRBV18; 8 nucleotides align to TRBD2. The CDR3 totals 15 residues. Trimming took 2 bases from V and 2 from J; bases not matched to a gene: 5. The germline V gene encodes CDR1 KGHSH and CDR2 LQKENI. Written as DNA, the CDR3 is TGTGCCAGCTCACCAGCGACTAGCGCAGCCTACGAGCAGTACTTC. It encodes CASSPATSAAYEQYF.

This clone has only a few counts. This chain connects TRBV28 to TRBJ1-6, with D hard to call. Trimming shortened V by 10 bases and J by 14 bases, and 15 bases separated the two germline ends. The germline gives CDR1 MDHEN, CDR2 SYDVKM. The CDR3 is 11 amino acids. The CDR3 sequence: CATLMNLALHF. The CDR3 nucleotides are TGTGCCACCCTTATGAACTTGGCCCTCCACTTT.

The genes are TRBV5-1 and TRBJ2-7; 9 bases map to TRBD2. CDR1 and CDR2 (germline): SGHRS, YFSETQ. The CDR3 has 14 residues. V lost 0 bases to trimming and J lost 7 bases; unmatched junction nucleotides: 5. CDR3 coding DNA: TGCGCCAGCAGCTTGGGCGGGGGGGTCTCGGAGCAGTACTTC. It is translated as CASSLGGGVSEQYF.

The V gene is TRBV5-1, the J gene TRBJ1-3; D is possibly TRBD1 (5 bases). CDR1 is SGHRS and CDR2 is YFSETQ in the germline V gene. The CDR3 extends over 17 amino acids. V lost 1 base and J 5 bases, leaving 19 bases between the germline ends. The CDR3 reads CASSLLGHNSERNTIYF. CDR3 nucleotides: TGCGCCAGCAGCTTGCTCGGACACAATTCGGAAAGAAACACCATATATTTT.

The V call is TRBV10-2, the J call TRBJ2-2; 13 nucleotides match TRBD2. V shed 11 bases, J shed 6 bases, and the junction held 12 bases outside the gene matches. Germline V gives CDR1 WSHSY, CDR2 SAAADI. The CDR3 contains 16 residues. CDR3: CALGLAGEVLSGELFF. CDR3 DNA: TGCGCCCTTGGACTAGCGGGAGAAGTTTTGTCCGGGGAGCTGTTTTTT.

The CDR3 DNA sequence: TGTGCCAGTATTTCGACAGGGGCGAGCAATCAGCCCCAGCATTTT. Translating gives CASISTGASNQPQHF. This rearrangement joins TRBV19 to TRBJ1-5; TRBD1 matches 8 bases. V lost 7 bases, J lost 1 base, and 6 bases stayed unmatched. There are 15 residues in the CDR3. Germline V CDR1 and CDR2: LNHDA, SQIVND (reference sequence).

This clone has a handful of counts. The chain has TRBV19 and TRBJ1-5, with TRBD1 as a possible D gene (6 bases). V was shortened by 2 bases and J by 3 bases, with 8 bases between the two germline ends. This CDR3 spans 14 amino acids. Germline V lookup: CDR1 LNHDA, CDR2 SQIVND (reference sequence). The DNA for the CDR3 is TGTGCCAGTAGTATACGGACAGACAATCAGCCCCAGCATTTT. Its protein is CASSIRTDNQPQHF. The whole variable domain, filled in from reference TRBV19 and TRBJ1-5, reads DGGITQSPKYLFRKEGQNVTLSCEQNLNHDAMYWYRQDPGQGLRLIYYSQIVNDFQKGDIAEGYSVSREKKESFPLTVTSAQKNPTAFYLCASSIRTDNQPQHFGDGTRLSIL.

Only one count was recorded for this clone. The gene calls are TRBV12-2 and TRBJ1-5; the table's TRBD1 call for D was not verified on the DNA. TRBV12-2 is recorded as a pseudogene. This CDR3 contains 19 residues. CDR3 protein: CASRLAIWGQPYSNQPQHF. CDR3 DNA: TGTGCAAGTCGCTTAGCGATATGGGGACAGCCTTATAGCAATCAGCCCCAGCATTTT.

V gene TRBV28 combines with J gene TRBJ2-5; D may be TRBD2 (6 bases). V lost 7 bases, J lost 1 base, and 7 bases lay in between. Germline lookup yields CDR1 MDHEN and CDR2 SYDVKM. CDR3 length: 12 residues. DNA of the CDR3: TGTGCCAGCAAACTAGCCCAAGAGACCCAGTACTTC. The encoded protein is CASKLAQETQYF.

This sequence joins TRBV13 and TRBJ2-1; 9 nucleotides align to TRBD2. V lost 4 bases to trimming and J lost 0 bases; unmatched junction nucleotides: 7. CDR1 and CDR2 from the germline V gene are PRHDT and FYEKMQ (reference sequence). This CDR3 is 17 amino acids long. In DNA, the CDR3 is TGTGCCAGCAGCTCCCGGACTAGCGAGAGCTCCTACAATGAGCAGTTCTTC. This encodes CASSSRTSESSYNEQFF.

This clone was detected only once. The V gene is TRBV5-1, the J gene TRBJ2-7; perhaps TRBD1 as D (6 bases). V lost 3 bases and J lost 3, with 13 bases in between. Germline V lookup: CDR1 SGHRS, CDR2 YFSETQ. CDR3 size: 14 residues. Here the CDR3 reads CASSSNLQGYEQYF. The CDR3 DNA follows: TGCGCCAGCAGCTCCAACCTACAGGGCTACGAGCAGTACTTC.

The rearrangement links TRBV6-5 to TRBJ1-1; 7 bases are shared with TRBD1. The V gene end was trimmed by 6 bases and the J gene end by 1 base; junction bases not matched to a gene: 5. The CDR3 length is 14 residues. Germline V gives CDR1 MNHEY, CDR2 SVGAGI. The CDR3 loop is CASSYRGQNTEAFF. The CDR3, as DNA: TGTGCCAGCAGCTACAGGGGACAGAACACTGAAGCTTTCTTT.

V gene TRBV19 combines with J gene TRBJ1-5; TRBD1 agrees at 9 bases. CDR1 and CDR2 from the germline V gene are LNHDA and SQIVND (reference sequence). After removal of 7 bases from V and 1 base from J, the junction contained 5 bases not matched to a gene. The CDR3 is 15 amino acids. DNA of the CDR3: TGTGCCAGTACGGGGACAGGGTTGAGCAATCAGCCCCAGCATTTT. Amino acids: CASTGTGLSNQPQHF.

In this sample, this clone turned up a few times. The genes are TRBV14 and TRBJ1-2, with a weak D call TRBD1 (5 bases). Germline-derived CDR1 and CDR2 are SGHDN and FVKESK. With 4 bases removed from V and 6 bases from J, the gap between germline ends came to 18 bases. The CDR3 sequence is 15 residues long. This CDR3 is CASSLRQAGRDGYTF. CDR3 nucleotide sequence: TGTGCCAGCAGCCTTCGCCAAGCAGGGAGGGATGGCTACACCTTC. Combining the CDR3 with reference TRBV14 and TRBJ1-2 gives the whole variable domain EAGVTQFPSHSVIEKGQTVTLRCDPISGHDNLYWYRRVMGKEIKFLLHFVKESKQDESGMPNNRFLAERTGGTYSTLKVQPAELEDSGVYFCASSLRQAGRDGYTFGSGTRLTVV.

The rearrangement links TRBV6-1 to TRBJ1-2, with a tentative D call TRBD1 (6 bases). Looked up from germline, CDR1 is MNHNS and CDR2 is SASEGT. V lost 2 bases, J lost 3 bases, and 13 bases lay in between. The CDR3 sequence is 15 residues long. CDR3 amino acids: CASSELGGLYYGYTF. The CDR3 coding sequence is TGTGCCAGCAGTGAACTCGGGGGGCTTTACTATGGCTACACCTTC.

The CDR3 DNA is TGTGCCAGCAGCGTAGAGGGGGCAGGCTATGGCTACACCTTC. Translated: CASSVEGAGYGYTF. The rearrangement joins TRBV9 to TRBJ1-2, with 7 nucleotides matching TRBD1. Germline CDR1 SGDLS, CDR2 YYNGEE. Germline trimming cut 0 bases from V and 4 bases from J; bases unmatched to any gene: 3. There are 14 residues in the CDR3.

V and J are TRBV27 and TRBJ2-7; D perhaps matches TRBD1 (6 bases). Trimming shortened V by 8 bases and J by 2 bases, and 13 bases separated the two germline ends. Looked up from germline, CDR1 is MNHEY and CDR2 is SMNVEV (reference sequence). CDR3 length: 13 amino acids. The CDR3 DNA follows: TGTGCCAGCGGAAACAGGGTCCCCTACGAGCAGTACTTC. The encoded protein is CASGNRVPYEQYF.

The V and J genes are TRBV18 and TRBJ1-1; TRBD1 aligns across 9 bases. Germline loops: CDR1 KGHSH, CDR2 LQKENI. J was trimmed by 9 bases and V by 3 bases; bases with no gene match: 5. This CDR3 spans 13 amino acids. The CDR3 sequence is CASSPRDRDKAFF. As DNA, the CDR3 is TGTGCCAGCTCACCGAGGGACAGGGATAAAGCTTTCTTT.

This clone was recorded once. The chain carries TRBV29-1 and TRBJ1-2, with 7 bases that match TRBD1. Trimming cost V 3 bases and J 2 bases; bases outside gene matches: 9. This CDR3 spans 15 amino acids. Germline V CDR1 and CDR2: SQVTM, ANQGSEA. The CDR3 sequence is CSVDFLTGRNYGYTF. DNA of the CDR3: TGCAGCGTTGACTTTCTGACAGGGCGAAACTATGGCTACACCTTC.

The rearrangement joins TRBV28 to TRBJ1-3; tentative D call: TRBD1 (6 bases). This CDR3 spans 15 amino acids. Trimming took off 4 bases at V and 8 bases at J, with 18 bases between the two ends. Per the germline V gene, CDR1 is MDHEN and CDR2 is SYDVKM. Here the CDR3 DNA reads TGTGCCAGCAGTTCAGCGGGGGGCGCGAGGTACACCATATATTTT. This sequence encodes CASSSAGGARYTIYF. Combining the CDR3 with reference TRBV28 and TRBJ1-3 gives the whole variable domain DVKVTQSSRYLVKRTGEKVFLECVQDMDHENMFWYRQDPGLGLRLIYFSYDVKMKEKGDIPEGYSVSREKKERFSLILESASTNQTSMYLCASSSAGGARYTIYFGEGSWLTVV.

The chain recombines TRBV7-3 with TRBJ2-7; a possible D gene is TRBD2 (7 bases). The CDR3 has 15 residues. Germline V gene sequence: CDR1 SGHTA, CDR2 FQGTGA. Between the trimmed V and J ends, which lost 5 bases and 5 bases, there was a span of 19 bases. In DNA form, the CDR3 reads TGTGCCAGCAGCGCCGTGGGGGGGCGCACCGACGAGCAGTACTTC. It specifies CASSAVGGRTDEQYF.

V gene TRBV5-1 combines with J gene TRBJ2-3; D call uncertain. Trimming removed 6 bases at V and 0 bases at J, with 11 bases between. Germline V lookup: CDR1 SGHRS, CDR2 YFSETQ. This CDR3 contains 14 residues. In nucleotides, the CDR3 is TGCGCCAGCACCAAGGAGACTAGCACAGATACGCAGTATTTT. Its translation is CASTKETSTDTQYF.

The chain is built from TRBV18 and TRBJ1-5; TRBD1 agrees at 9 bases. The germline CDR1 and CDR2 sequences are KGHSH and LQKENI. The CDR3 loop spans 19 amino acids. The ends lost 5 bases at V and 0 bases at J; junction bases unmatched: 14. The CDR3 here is CASSVYPGQGGYSNQPQHF. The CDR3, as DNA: TGTGCCAGCTCAGTTTACCCGGGACAGGGAGGATATAGCAATCAGCCCCAGCATTTT.

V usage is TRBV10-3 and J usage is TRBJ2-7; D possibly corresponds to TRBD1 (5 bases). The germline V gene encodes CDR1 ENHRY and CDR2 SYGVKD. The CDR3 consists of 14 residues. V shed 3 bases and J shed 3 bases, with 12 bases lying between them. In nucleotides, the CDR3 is TGTGCCATCAGTGACGGCAGGGAAAACTACGAGCAGTACTTC. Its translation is CAISDGRENYEQYF.